A selection of T cell receptor beta chains follows, all from one sample in a study of T cell responses to AZD1222 COVID-19 vaccine. The protocol was immunoSEQ multiplex PCR, while the TCRdb copy is restricted to in-frame clones and leaves out a portion. Among about 180,000 clones listed, more than 75% were seen once. The input for sequencing was peripheral blood, taken 28 days after the second AZD1222 dose. The receptors originated from an adult who received the AZD1222 COVID-19 vaccine. CDR3s include the opening cysteine and the closing phenylalanine or tryptophan. A D gene is named only where the DNA matches it firmly. Size values are once, few and many counts, or a class for expanded clones, and some rows have none.

j_call,v_call,d_call,clone_size,cdr3_length,cdr3_nt,cdr3_aa
TRBJ2-5,TRBV3-1/TRBV3-2,.,.,14,TGTGCCAGCAGCCTCGGCAGTTACCAAGAGACCCAGTACTTC,CASSLGSYQETQYF
TRBJ2-1,TRBV6-4,TRBD1,.,16,TGTGCCAGCAGTGTAGAGGGGGCAAGCTCCTACAATGAGCAGTTCTTC,CASSVEGASSYNEQFF
TRBJ2-3,TRBV27,TRBD2,.,13,TGTGCCAGCAGGTGGCGGGAGGGAGATACGCAGTATTTT,CASRWREGDTQYF
TRBJ2-4,TRBV4-3,.,.,15,TGCGCCAGCAGCCTCGGTGGCCCGGGGGACGGCATTCAGTACTTC,CASSLGGPGDGIQYF
TRBJ1-4,TRBV6-2/TRBV6-3,.,.,16,TGTGCCAGCAGTCGTTACAGGGACTCAAGGAAAGAAAAACTGTTTTTT,CASSRYRDSRKEKLFF
TRBJ2-7,TRBV5-1,.,once,15,TGCGCCAGCAGCGCCCGTCGGGGAGCGCCCTACGAGCAGTACTTC,CASSARRGAPYEQYF
TRBJ2-1,TRBV6-2/TRBV6-3,TRBD2,.,18,TGTGCCAGCAGTCTTTCGGGGGGAGCGGCTAGCTCCTACAATGAGCAGTTCTTC,CASSLSGGAASSYNEQFF
TRBJ2-7,TRBV28,TRBD1,.,13,TGTGCCAGCGGGGACAGGGGGAGAGACGAGCAGTACTTC,CASGDRGRDEQYF
TRBJ2-7,TRBV9,.,.,15,TGTGCCAGCAGCGTAGGGAGGGGGTTCTTCTACGAGCAGTACTTC,CASSVGRGFFYEQYF
TRBJ2-5,TRBV5-8,.,.,15,TGTGCCAGCAGCTTGGCCGGCGCAGAAAAAGAGACCCAGTACTTC,CASSLAGAEKETQYF
TRBJ2-3,TRBV5-1,TRBD2,.,17,TGCGCCAGCAGCTTGTACCTAGCGGGATCCAGCACAGATACGCAGTATTTT,CASSLYLAGSSTDTQYF
TRBJ2-7,TRBV30,TRBD1,.,12,TGTGCCTGTAGGGACAGCGCCTACGAGCAGTACTTC,CACRDSAYEQYF
TRBJ2-7,TRBV30,TRBD1,.,13,TGTGCCTGGATCCCAAGGGGGCACTACGAGCAGTACTTC,CAWIPRGHYEQYF
TRBJ2-3,TRBV4-2,TRBD1,.,19,TGTGCCAGCAGCCAAACAGGGGGCCAAGCGGGTTTTGGCACAGATACGCAGTATTTT,CASSQTGGQAGFGTDTQYF
TRBJ2-1,TRBV28,TRBD1,.,15,TGTGCCAGCAAACTGGGACAGGGGGTTCTGTATGAGCAGTTCTTC,CASKLGQGVLYEQFF
TRBJ2-7,TRBV28,.,.,15,TGTGCCAGCAGCTCTATCCGGGACACGGCCTACGAGCAGTACTTC,CASSSIRDTAYEQYF
TRBJ2-7,TRBV28,TRBD2,.,14,TGCGCCAGCGCAACGACCGCGGGAGGGTTCGAGCAGTACTTC,CASATTAGGFEQYF
TRBJ1-4,TRBV5-6,.,.,15,TGCGCCAGCAGATTCCGGGACGGGGGCGGAGAAAAACTGTTTTTT,CASRFRDGGGEKLFF
TRBJ1-4,TRBV5-1,.,.,13,TGCGCCAGCAGGTCGAGCGCCGGAGAAAAACTGTTTTTT,CASRSSAGEKLFF
TRBJ1-3,TRBV7-9,.,.,14,TGTGCCACCACCCCCGGGAGGACTGGAAACACCATATATTTT,CATTPGRTGNTIYF
TRBJ1-2,TRBV18,TRBD1,.,19,TGTGCCAGCTCACCAACGAACAAACCGGGACAGGGTGTTGGATATGGCTACACCTTC,CASSPTNKPGQGVGYGYTF
TRBJ2-5,TRBV2,TRBD1,once,14,TGTGCCAGCGGGGAACAGGGGGCCCAAGAGACCCAGTACTTC,CASGEQGAQETQYF
TRBJ2-7,TRBV4-3,.,once,15,TGCGCCAGGGGTGGGATAATATCCCCCTCCCACGAGCAGTACTTC,CARGGIISPSHEQYF
TRBJ2-1,TRBV24-1,.,.,14,TGTGCCACCAGTGAAGAGGGCTCCTACAATGAGCAGTTCTTC,CATSEEGSYNEQFF
TRBJ1-2,TRBV19,.,.,15,TGTGCCAGTAGACAAACAGGAGTACTTAACTATGGCTACACCTTC,CASRQTGVLNYGYTF
TRBJ1-1,TRBV6-5,.,.,13,TGTGCCAGCGTTAACGGGGAGAATACTGAAGCTTTCTTT,CASVNGENTEAFF
TRBJ1-6,TRBV4-3,.,.,17,TGCGCCAGCAGCCAAGAAAGTGGTCTGGGGGCAAGTTCACCCCTCCACTTT,CASSQESGLGASSPLHF
TRBJ1-1,TRBV5-4,TRBD1,.,16,TGTGCCAGCAGCTTGGAAAGGGGGCGGAAGAACACTGAAGCTTTCTTT,CASSLERGRKNTEAFF